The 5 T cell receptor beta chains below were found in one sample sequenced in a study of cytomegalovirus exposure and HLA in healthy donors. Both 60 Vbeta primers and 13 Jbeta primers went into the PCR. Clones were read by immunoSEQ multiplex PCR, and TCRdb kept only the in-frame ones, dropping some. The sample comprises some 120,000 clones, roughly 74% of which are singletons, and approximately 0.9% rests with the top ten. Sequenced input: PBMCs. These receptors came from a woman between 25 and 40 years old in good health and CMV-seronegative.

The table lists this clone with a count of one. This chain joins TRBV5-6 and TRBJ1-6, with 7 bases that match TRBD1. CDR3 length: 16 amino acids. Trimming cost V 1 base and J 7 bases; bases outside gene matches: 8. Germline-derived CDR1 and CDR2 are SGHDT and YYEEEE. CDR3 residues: CASSLWMTGRNSPLHF. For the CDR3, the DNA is TGTGCCAGCAGCTTGTGGATGACAGGGAGGAATTCACCCCTCCACTTT. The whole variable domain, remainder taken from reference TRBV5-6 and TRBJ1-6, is DAGVTQSPTHLIKTRGQQVTLRCSPKSGHDTVSWYQQALGQGPQFIFQYYEEEERQRGNFPDRFSGHQFPNYSSELNVNALLLGDSALYLCASSLWMTGRNSPLHFGNGTRLTVT.

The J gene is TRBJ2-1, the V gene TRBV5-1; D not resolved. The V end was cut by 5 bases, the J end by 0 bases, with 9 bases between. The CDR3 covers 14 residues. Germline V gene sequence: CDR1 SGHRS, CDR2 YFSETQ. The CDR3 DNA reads TGCGCCAGCAGGCAACACCTCTCCTACAATGAGCAGTTCTTC. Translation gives CASRQHLSYNEQFF. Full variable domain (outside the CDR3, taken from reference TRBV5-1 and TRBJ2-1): KAGVTQTPRYLIKTRGQQVTLSCSPISGHRSVSWYQQTPGQGLQFLFEYFSETQRNKGNFPGRFSGRQFSNSRSEMNVSTLELGDSALYLCASRQHLSYNEQFFGPGTRLTVL.

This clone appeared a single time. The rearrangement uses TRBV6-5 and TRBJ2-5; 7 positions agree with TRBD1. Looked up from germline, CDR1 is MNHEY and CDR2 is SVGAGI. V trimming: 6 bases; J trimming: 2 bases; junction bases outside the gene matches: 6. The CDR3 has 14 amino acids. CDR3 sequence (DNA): TGTGCCAGCAGCCCGGGACAGATACAAGAGACCCAGTACTTC. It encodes CASSPGQIQETQYF.

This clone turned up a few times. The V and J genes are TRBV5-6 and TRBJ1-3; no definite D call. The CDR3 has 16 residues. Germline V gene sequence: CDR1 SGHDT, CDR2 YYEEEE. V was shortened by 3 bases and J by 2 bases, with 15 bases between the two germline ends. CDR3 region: CASSYAARGAGNTIYF. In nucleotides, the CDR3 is TGTGCCAGCAGCTATGCAGCACGAGGCGCTGGAAACACCATATATTTT.

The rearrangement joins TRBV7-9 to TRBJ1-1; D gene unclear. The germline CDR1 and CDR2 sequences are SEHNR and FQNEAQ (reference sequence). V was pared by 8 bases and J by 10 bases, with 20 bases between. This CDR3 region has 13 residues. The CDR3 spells CASYPEAPTGAFF. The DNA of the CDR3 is TGTGCCAGCTACCCGGAGGCCCCAACGGGAGCTTTCTTT. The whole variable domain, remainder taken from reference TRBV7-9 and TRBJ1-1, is DTGVSQNPRHKITKRGQNVTFRCDPISEHNRLYWYRQTLGQGPEFLTYFQNEAQLEKSRLLSDRFSAERPKGSFSTLEIQRTEQGDSAMYLCASYPEAPTGAFFGQGTRLTVV.